The 20 T cell receptor beta chains in this list originate from one sample, sequenced in a study of CD8+ T cells in alopecia areata (dated by TCRdb to 2017 to 2018). The sample's time point, from its label and the paper: baseline before oral tofacitinib. To prepare the library, the immunoSEQ multiplex PCR assay was applied. RNA was extracted from all samples and reverse transcribed into cDNA as template for TCR sequencing. The immuneACCESS repertoire file appears here via TCRdb, limited to in-frame rearrangements. These files lack a portion of the clones; in checked studies, under half of the deficit traces to unresolved V genes, and the cause of the others is not known. This sample holds 150,000 or so clones; roughly 50% were observed only once. Of the sample, approximately 6.5% is held by the ten largest clones. The sequenced sample was CD4+ T cells sorted from blood, obtained at week 0. These receptors were collected from a human donor with alopecia areata.

This chain joins TRBV27 and TRBJ2-5; 8 bases are a match to TRBD1. After removal of 4 bases from V and 5 bases from J, the junction contained 9 bases not matched to a gene. Looked up from germline, CDR1 is MNHEY and CDR2 is SMNVEV (reference sequence). This CDR3 is built from 15 residues. CDR3 loop: CASSSGTGSAETQYF. CDR3 DNA: TGTGCCAGCAGTTCCGGGACAGGAAGTGCCGAGACCCAGTACTTC.

About this clone: Relative to the germline gene, one junction end is altered; a read error may explain this. V and J are TRBV7-9 and TRBJ2-7; 8 nucleotides agree with TRBD1. CDR3 length: 13 residues. The germline gives CDR1 SEHNR, CDR2 FQNEAQ (reference sequence). The CDR3 region is CASSFKQGEALHF. For the CDR3, the DNA is TGTGCCAGCAGCTTTAAACAGGGGGAAGCCTTACACTTC.

DNA for the CDR3: TGTGCCTGGAGTGGTTTGGTTACACGGAACACTGAAGCTTTCTTT. It codes for CAWSGLVTRNTEAFF. The chain is built from TRBV30 and TRBJ1-1; D not certain. The CDR3 length is 15 residues. The germline V gene has CDR1 GTSNPN and CDR2 SVGIG (reference sequence). Trimming took off 1 base at V and 1 base at J, with 13 bases between the two ends.

The chain uses TRBV6-5 and TRBJ2-2; no firm D call. V was trimmed by 8 bases and J by 1 base, leaving 11 bases between them. The length of the CDR3 is 14 residues. Per germline, CDR1 MNHEY and CDR2 SVGAGI. In nucleotides, the CDR3 is TGTGCCAGCTCCTTTTCGGGGAACACCGGGGAGCTGTTTTTT. It encodes CASSFSGNTGELFF.

V usage is TRBV7-9 and J usage is TRBJ1-4, with D possibly matching TRBD1 (5 bases). Trimming pared 6 bases from V and 8 bases from J, leaving 19 bases between. Germline CDR1 is SEHNR and CDR2 is FQNEAQ (reference sequence). The CDR3 consists of 15 residues. CDR3 protein: CASSSHQGREEKLFF. The DNA for the CDR3 is TGTGCCAGCAGTTCACACCAGGGAAGAGAGGAAAAACTGTTTTTT.

V gene TRBV4-3 combines with J gene TRBJ2-7; D may match TRBD1 or TRBD2 (5 bases each). The CDR3 is made up of 15 amino acids. CDR1 is LGHNA, CDR2 YSLEER, per germline. V lost 0 bases, J lost 3 bases, and 12 bases lay in between. This CDR3 reads CASSQEAGSFYEQYF. The CDR3 DNA follows: TGCGCCAGCAGCCAAGAGGCAGGGAGTTTCTACGAGCAGTACTTC.

The chain has TRBV30 and TRBJ1-6; D not resolved. This CDR3 is built from 14 residues. V gave up 4 bases and J gave up 7 bases, with 14 bases separating them. Germline assignment: CDR1 GTSNPN and CDR2 SVGIG (reference sequence). CDR3 coding DNA: TGTGCCTGGACCGAGAGTTACCTGAATTCACCCCTCCACTTT. Translated, it gives CAWTESYLNSPLHF.

This chain links TRBV5-1 with TRBJ2-4, with TRBD1 as a possible D gene (5 bases). The CDR3 has 13 amino acids. The V gene's germline CDR1 is SGHRS and CDR2 YFSETQ. V was shortened by 4 bases and J by 7 bases, with 12 bases between the two germline ends. CDR3 in amino acids: CASSQDSGNIQYF. The CDR3 DNA reads TGCGCCAGCAGCCAAGACTCAGGGAACATTCAGTACTTC. The full variable domain, completed using reference TRBV5-1 and TRBJ2-4, is KAGVTQTPRYLIKTRGQQVTLSCSPISGHRSVSWYQQTPGQGLQFLFEYFSETQRNKGNFPGRFSGRQFSNSRSEMNVSTLELGDSALYLCASSQDSGNIQYFGAGTRLSVL.

This clone was recorded only once. The chain combines TRBV6-6 with TRBJ2-1; no clear D gene. The CDR3 loop spans 12 amino acids. V was trimmed by 2 bases and J by 6 bases, leaving 5 bases between them. CDR1 and CDR2 (germline): MNHNY, SVGAGI (reference sequence). CDR3 in amino acids: CASSYTPNEQFF. CDR3 nucleotide sequence: TGTGCCAGCAGTTACACCCCCAATGAGCAGTTCTTC.

This chain uses TRBV4-1 with TRBJ1-2, with 10 bases that match TRBD1. The CDR3 has 17 amino acids. Germline CDR1 reads MGHRA; CDR2 reads YSYEKL. Trimming cost V 1 base and J 7 bases; bases outside gene matches: 12. The CDR3 protein is CASSQGHKDRGRIGYTF. The CDR3 bases are TGCGCCAGCAGCCAAGGGCACAAGGACAGGGGGAGGATTGGCTACACCTTC.

This clone was found once. The gene calls are TRBV25-1 and TRBJ2-5; TRBD2 aligns across 11 bases. The germline V gene encodes CDR1 MGHDK and CDR2 SYGVNS. The CDR3 contains 15 residues. Trimming at V came to 4 bases and at J to 2 bases, leaving 3 bases not matched to a gene. CDR3 sequence (DNA): TGTGCCAGCAGTGTGGCTAGCGGGGGGCAAGAGACCCAGTACTTC. This codes for CASSVASGGQETQYF.

This chain links TRBV5-1 with TRBJ2-5; a possible D gene is TRBD1 (6 bases). The V end was cut by 4 bases, the J end by 5 bases, with 18 bases between. In germline, CDR1 is SGHRS, CDR2 YFSETQ. The CDR3 runs 15 residues. CDR3 region: CASSVTDRRAETQYF. CDR3 in DNA: TGCGCCAGCAGCGTAACAGACAGGCGGGCGGAGACCCAGTACTTC. The whole variable domain, remainder taken from reference TRBV5-1 and TRBJ2-5, is KAGVTQTPRYLIKTRGQQVTLSCSPISGHRSVSWYQQTPGQGLQFLFEYFSETQRNKGNFPGRFSGRQFSNSRSEMNVSTLELGDSALYLCASSVTDRRAETQYFGPGTRLLVL.

This clone showed up just a few times. CDR3 sequence (DNA): TGTGCCAGCTCACCACCGACCCTTGGGAACACTGAAGCTTTCTTT. Residues: CASSPPTLGNTEAFF. The V gene is TRBV18, the J gene TRBJ1-1; D uncertain. The CDR3 loop spans 15 amino acids. The germline V gene encodes CDR1 KGHSH and CDR2 LQKENI. V shed 0 bases and J shed 1 base, with 9 bases lying between them. The complete variable domain, with remaining parts taken from reference TRBV18 and TRBJ1-1, reads NAGVMQNPRHLVRRRGQEARLRCSPMKGHSHVYWYRQLPEEGLKFMVYLQKENIIDESGMPKERFSAEFPKEGPSILRIQQVVRGDSAAYFCASSPPTLGNTEAFFGQGTRLTVV.

The chain combines TRBV4-1 with TRBJ2-7; D may be TRBD1 (5 bases). The CDR3 covers 12 residues. The V end was cut by 3 bases, the J end by 3 bases, with 6 bases between. The germline V gene has CDR1 MGHRA and CDR2 YSYEKL. The CDR3 DNA sequence: TGCGCCAGCAGCCAGGACAACTACGAGCAGTACTTC. Amino acid sequence: CASSQDNYEQYF.

The rearrangement uses TRBV10-3 and TRBJ2-5; TRBD2 is a possible D gene (5 bases). V lost 4 bases and J 7 bases, leaving 13 bases between the germline ends. The germline V gene encodes CDR1 ENHRY and CDR2 SYGVKD. The CDR3 consists of 13 residues. The CDR3 reads CAISGGSEGTQYF. CDR3 DNA sequence: TGTGCCATCAGTGGTGGTAGCGAGGGGACCCAGTACTTC.

The chain links TRBV9 to TRBJ1-6; D is unclear. V was shortened by 0 bases and J by 7 bases, with 8 bases between the two germline ends. CDR3 length equals 14 residues. Germline CDR1 reads SGDLS; CDR2 reads YYNGEE. The CDR3 reads CASSVAESNSPLHF. Here the CDR3 DNA reads TGTGCCAGCAGCGTAGCTGAGAGCAATTCACCCCTCCACTTT. The whole variable domain, filled in from reference TRBV9 and TRBJ1-6, reads DSGVTQTPKHLITATGQRVTLRCSPRSGDLSVYWYQQSLDQGLQFLIQYYNGEERAKGNILERFSAQQFPDLHSELNLSSLELGDSALYFCASSVAESNSPLHFGNGTRLTVT.

The genes are TRBV30 and TRBJ2-1, with 12 positions matching TRBD2. From germline, CDR1 is GTSNPN and CDR2 SVGIG (reference sequence). This CDR3 is built from 15 residues. Germline trimming cut 4 bases from V and 10 bases from J; bases unmatched to any gene: 11. The CDR3 coding sequence is TGTGCCTGGACCGAAGGGGCTAGCGGGGGGGTCGAGCAGTTCTTC. Encoded protein: CAWTEGASGGVEQFF.

Only a few counts were recorded for this clone. Within the sample, other DNA sequences also encode this same CDR3. J is TRBJ2-5 and V is TRBV5-1; D gene unclear. The germline gives CDR1 SGHRS, CDR2 YFSETQ. The CDR3 consists of 11 residues. V was clipped by 3 bases and J by 2 bases, with 2 bases between them. CDR3 protein: CASSSQETQYF. DNA of the CDR3: TGCGCCAGCAGCTCTCAAGAGACCCAGTACTTC.

The genes are TRBV10-2 and TRBJ2-1; D assignment may be TRBD1 or TRBD2 (6 bases each). V was trimmed by 8 bases and J by 9 bases, leaving 17 bases between them. Looked up from germline, CDR1 is WSHSY and CDR2 is SAAADI. This CDR3 spans 13 amino acids. The CDR3 spells CASGGPPRGEQFF. CDR3 DNA: TGCGCCAGCGGGGGGCCGCCCCGGGGTGAGCAGTTCTTC.

The V call is TRBV29-1, the J call TRBJ1-1; 7 nucleotides match TRBD1. Germline CDR1 and CDR2: SQVTM and ANQGSEA. The trim removed 8 bases at V and 4 bases at J, leaving 10 bases unmatched. This CDR3 region has 13 residues. The chain's CDR3 is CSIGKRQGTEAFF. As DNA, the CDR3 is TGCAGCATCGGCAAGAGACAGGGCACTGAAGCTTTCTTT.